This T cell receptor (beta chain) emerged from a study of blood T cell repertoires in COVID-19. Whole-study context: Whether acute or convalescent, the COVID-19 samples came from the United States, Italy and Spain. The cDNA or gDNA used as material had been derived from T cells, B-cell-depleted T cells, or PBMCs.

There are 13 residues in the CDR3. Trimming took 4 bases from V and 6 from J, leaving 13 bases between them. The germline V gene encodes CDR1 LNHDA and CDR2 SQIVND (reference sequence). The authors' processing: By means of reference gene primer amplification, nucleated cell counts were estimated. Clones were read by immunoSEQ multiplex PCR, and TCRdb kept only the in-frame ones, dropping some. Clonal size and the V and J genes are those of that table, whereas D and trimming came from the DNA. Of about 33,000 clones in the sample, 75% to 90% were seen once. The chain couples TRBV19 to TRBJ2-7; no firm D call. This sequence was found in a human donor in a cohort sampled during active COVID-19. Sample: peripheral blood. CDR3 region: CASSSPPRREQYF. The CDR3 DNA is TGTGCCAGTAGTAGTCCGCCGCGTCGCGAGCAGTACTTC.